The 15 T cell receptor beta chains in this list originate from one sample, sequenced in a study of tumor-infiltrating lymphocytes in primary liver carcinoma. The blood RNA (from unsorted whole blood) was obtained, and germline DNA was also extracted. Researchers generated TCR beta cDNA from about 500 ng of total RNA, relying on a constant-region primer. Amplification in three nested multiplex PCR rounds with slightly modified ARM-PCR gave rise to TCR beta libraries. TRBV1-TRBV30 forward primers paired with a C-beta reverse primer were used in the first two PCR rounds, which ran approximately 10 cycles each. A single record per CDR3 protein comes from TCRdb applying MiXCR to the multiplex PCR reads. This repertoire shows 300,000 to 400,000 distinct CDR3 sequences, less than 65% found once; its top ten account for under 8.5%. The sequencing input was peripheral blood. These receptors were collected from a man in his forties with primary liver carcinoma and hepatitis B virus infection.

This clonotype was seen a single time. This chain links TRBV11-2 with TRBJ2-7; TRBD1 aligns across 11 bases. The CDR3 is 15 amino acids. Germline CDR1 and CDR2: SGHAT and FQNNGV. CDR3 loop: CFSSTTGQGDYEQYF. CDR3 coding DNA: TGTTTCAGCAGCACAACGGGACAGGGGGACTACGAGCAGTACTTC.

The DNA of the CDR3 is TGCGCCAGCAGCTTGCTGTATAGCGGGAGGCGGACAGATACGCAGTATTTT. Encoded protein: CASSLLYSGRRTDTQYF. This rearrangement joins TRBV5-1 to TRBJ2-3, with TRBD2 identical over 10 bases. This CDR3 is built from 17 residues. Germline CDR1 reads SGHRS; CDR2 reads YFSETQ. V was pared by 1 base and J by 3 bases, with 8 bases of the junction left unmatched.

This clonotype was observed many times. As DNA, the CDR3 is TGCAGCGCCTACGGGGGGTCGGGGGAGACCCAGTACTTC. This codes for CSAYGGSGETQYF. The chain couples TRBV29-1 to TRBJ2-5; 7 bases fit TRBD2. This CDR3 region has 13 residues. Germline CDR1 reads SQVTM; CDR2 reads ANQGSEA. Germline trimming cut 7 bases from V and 5 bases from J; bases unmatched to any gene: 10.

To note about this clonotype: An end of the junction does not agree with germline; a read error may underlie this. The V call is TRBV10-1, the J call TRBJ2-1, with TRBD2 matching 7 bases. Germline V gene lookup returns CDR1 WNHNN and CDR2 SYGVQD (reference sequence). The CDR3 is 14 amino acids. The CDR3 here is CANSETSTYNEQFF. The CDR3, as DNA: TGCGCCAACAGTGAGACTAGCACCTACAATGAGCAGTTCTTC.

This clonotype was counted between two and nine times. A much larger clone is a single base away; this may be a read error. The rearrangement uses TRBV29-1 and TRBJ2-1, with D hard to call. Per the germline V gene, CDR1 is SQVTM and CDR2 is ANQGSEA. CDR3 length: 15 amino acids. CDR3 in DNA: TGCAGCGTTGATAATCCTGAAAGGGATTACAATGGGCAGTTCTTC. It translates to CSVDNPERDYNGQFF.

The table lists this clonotype with many counts. This chain uses TRBV6-5 with TRBJ2-5; no definite D call. From germline, CDR1 is MNHEY and CDR2 SVGAGI. This CDR3 region has 13 residues. Trimming stripped 8 bases from V and 5 bases from J, with 15 bases between. DNA of the CDR3: TGTGCCAGCGGTCACGGAGAGTTCGAGACCCAGTACTTC. Translated: CASGHGEFETQYF.

This clonotype showed up many times. V gene TRBV29-1 combines with J gene TRBJ2-1; D is unclear. The CDR3 runs to 11 residues. CDR1 SQVTM and CDR2 ANQGSEA come from the germline V gene. V lost 5 bases and J lost 13, with 15 bases in between. CDR3: CSVRSEAIQFF. In nucleotides, the CDR3 is TGCAGCGTTCGGTCAGAGGCTATACAGTTCTTC.

In regard to this clonotype: The CDR3 ends on some other residue instead of the conserved phenylalanine or tryptophan, so this is likely a read error. The chain has TRBV11-3 and TRBJ2-7, with 7 bases that match TRBD2. The J call is doubtful: the DNA matches TRBJ2-1 better. Germline CDR1 and CDR2: SGHNT and YENEEA. The CDR3 extends over 15 amino acids. CDR3 protein: CASSWPSGAAYEQFL. CDR3 nucleotides: TGTGCCAGCAGCTGGCCTAGCGGCGCCGCCTACGAGCAGTTCTTA.

Concerning this clonotype: The junction does not match germline at one end; this may be a read error. The chain is built from TRBV11-2 and TRBJ2-5, with 13 nucleotides matching TRBD2. The V gene's germline CDR1 is SGHAT and CDR2 FQNNGV. The CDR3 runs 16 residues. CDR3 sequence: CARSPIGLAGEETQYF. In DNA, the CDR3 is TGTGCCCGCAGTCCCATTGGACTAGCGGGAGAAGAGACCCAGTACTTC.

Details on this clonotype: No conserved phenylalanine or tryptophan ends this CDR3, so it is likely a read error. The chain is built from TRBV10-3 and TRBJ2-5; 7 bases agree with TRBD2. The V gene's germline CDR1 is ENHRY and CDR2 SYGVKD. Trimming cost V 0 bases and J 7 bases; bases outside gene matches: 5. This CDR3 has 14 amino acids. The CDR3 DNA reads TGTGCCATCAGTGAGTCGGGAGGGGCTGGGACCCAGTACTTA. It is translated as CAISESGGAGTQYL.

Notes on this clonotype: Just one base apart from a much larger clone, this may be a read error. V is TRBV6-1 and J is TRBJ1-5; D is perhaps TRBD1 (5 bases). Germline-derived CDR1 and CDR2 are MNHNS and SASEGT. The CDR3 runs 14 residues. The CDR3 protein is CSSSEPAGRQPQHF. CDR3 nucleotides: TGTTCCAGCAGTGAACCGGCAGGGAGGCAGCCCCAGCATTTT.

The chain uses TRBV12-3 or TRBV12-4 and TRBJ2-1, with unresolved D. Trimming took off 3 bases at V and 5 bases at J, with 5 bases between the two ends. The CDR3 has 12 amino acids. The CDR3 DNA sequence: TGTGCCAGCAGTTTTGTTAACAATGAGCAGTTCTTC. Protein sequence: CASSFVNNEQFF.

This clonotype was seen only once. A single base separates this from a much larger clone, so it may be a read error. This chain links TRBV6-1 with TRBJ2-5, with a weak D call TRBD2 (6 bases). The length of the CDR3 is 15 residues. Germline values: CDR1 MNHNS, CDR2 SASEGT. CDR3 sequence (DNA): TGTGCCAGCAGTGAAAGACTCTCTAGCGTAGGGACCCAGTGCTTC. Amino acids: CASSERLSSVGTQCF.

This chain joins TRBV14 and TRBJ2-3; 12 bases line up with TRBD2. V lost 3 bases, J lost 9 bases, and 7 bases stayed unmatched. The CDR3 is 15 residues long. The germline V gene encodes CDR1 SGHDN and CDR2 FVKESK. CDR3 protein: CASSHQWTSGNTQYF. The CDR3 nucleotides are TGTGCCAGCAGCCACCAATGGACTAGCGGGAACACGCAGTATTTT. Variable domain in full (rest from reference TRBV14 and TRBJ2-3): EAGVTQFPSHSVIEKGQTVTLRCDPISGHDNLYWYRRVMGKEIKFLLHFVKESKQDESGMPNNRFLAERTGGTYSTLKVQPAELEDSGVYFCASSHQWTSGNTQYFGPGTRLTVL.

As to this clonotype: A much more abundant neighbour one base away suggests this may be a read error. The V gene is TRBV10-3, the J gene TRBJ2-1; D may match TRBD1 or TRBD2 (6 bases each). V was shortened by 7 bases and J by 6 bases, with 13 bases between the two germline ends. The V gene's germline CDR1 is ENHRY and CDR2 SYGVKD. The CDR3 runs 13 residues. The CDR3 sequence is CAITSATGNEQFF. The CDR3 DNA is TGTGCCATCACTAGCGCGACAGGCAATGAGCAGTTCTTC.